A single sample is the source of the 8 T cell receptor beta chains below, sequenced in a study of blood T cell repertoires in COVID-19. Sequencing used immunoSEQ multiplex PCR; TCRdb keeps in-frame clones, though not all of them. The sample yields 200,000 to 250,000 clones, about 87% seen once. Sequenced sample: PBMCs or T cells enriched from blood (not recorded which). These receptor sequences come from a woman between 25 and 40 years old who had been exposed to COVID-19.

The rearrangement uses TRBV5-6 and TRBJ1-1; D ambiguous. The CDR3 length is 17 residues. Germline loops: CDR1 SGHDT, CDR2 YYEEEE. V lost 4 bases and J 1 base, leaving 20 bases between the germline ends. CDR3 DNA: TGTGCCAGCAGCCGACCCAAGGCGGCCTTGAGGAACACTGAAGCTTTCTTT. Translated: CASSRPKAALRNTEAFF.

Only one count was recorded for this clone. This chain joins TRBV5-1 and TRBJ1-6; TRBD1 agrees at 8 bases. The CDR3 spans 15 residues. CDR1 is SGHRS, CDR2 YFSETQ, per germline. The V gene end was trimmed by 3 bases and the J gene end by 8 bases; junction bases not matched to a gene: 7. The CDR3 loop reads CASSYRMTGDSPLHF. The CDR3 DNA follows: TGCGCCAGCAGCTACCGTATGACAGGGGATTCACCCCTCCACTTT.

The chain uses TRBV19 and TRBJ2-1; D gene uncertain. Looked up from germline, CDR1 is LNHDA and CDR2 is SQIVND (reference sequence). V gave up 5 bases and J gave up 0 bases, with 5 bases separating them. This CDR3 is 13 amino acids long. The CDR3 DNA is TGTGCCAGTAGTTATAGCTCCTACAATGAGCAGTTCTTC. Amino acids: CASSYSSYNEQFF.

Points on this clone: The same CDR3 also results from other DNA sequences found in this sample. The rearrangement joins TRBV24-1 to TRBJ1-2; D is possibly TRBD1 (6 bases). The CDR3 totals 13 residues. The V gene lost 3 bases and the J gene lost 6 bases, with 10 bases spanning the gap. Germline CDR1 reads KGHDR; CDR2 reads SFDVKD. CDR3: CATSDRTGNGYTF. CDR3 nucleotide sequence: TGTGCCACCAGTGATCGAACAGGGAATGGCTACACCTTC.

The chain couples TRBV5-4 to TRBJ2-3; the match to TRBD2 covers 11 bases. The CDR3 runs 17 residues. CDR1 and CDR2 from the germline V gene are SGHNT and YYREEE (reference sequence). V lost 4 bases, J lost 1 base, and 8 bases stayed unmatched. The CDR3 coding sequence is TGTGCCAGCAGCCCTACTAGCGGGGGAGGGGGCACAGATACGCAGTATTTT. This sequence encodes CASSPTSGGGGTDTQYF.

This clone was counted once. A read error is possible here, since a much larger clone lies one base away. The V and J genes are TRBV5-4 and TRBJ2-7; TRBD2 matches 12 bases. The V segment lost 4 bases and the J segment 0 bases; nucleotides outside the gene matches: 2. The CDR3 has 15 residues. Per germline, CDR1 SGHNT and CDR2 YYREEE (reference sequence). This CDR3 is CASSQTSGSSYEQYF. CDR3 nucleotides: TGTGCCAGCAGCCAGACTAGCGGGAGCTCCTACGAGCAGTACTTC.

The chain carries TRBV15 and TRBJ2-3, with 11 bases matching TRBD2. The J segment lost 2 bases and the V segment lost 5 bases, leaving 9 bases of the junction unmatched. Germline lookup yields CDR1 LNHNV and CDR2 YYDKDF (reference sequence). The CDR3 loop spans 17 amino acids. The CDR3 reads CATSPQGTSGFTDTQYF. The CDR3 nucleotides are TGTGCCACCAGCCCCCAAGGGACTAGCGGATTCACAGATACGCAGTATTTT.

V is TRBV6-5 and J is TRBJ2-1, with 8 bases that match TRBD2. Germline CDR1 is MNHEY and CDR2 is SVGAGI. V lost 0 bases, J lost 7 bases, and 2 bases stayed unmatched. This CDR3 region has 14 residues. The DNA for the CDR3 is TGTGCCAGCAGTTACTCGGGCGGGGGGAATGAGCAGTTCTTC. This translates into CASSYSGGGNEQFF.